This T cell receptor (beta chain) was sequenced for a study of T cells in Graves' hyperthyroidism and ophthalmopathy. TCR beta CDR3 sequences were amplified from RNA transcripts. When the TCR CDR3 underwent first-round RT-PCR, the HTBI primer set was used. TCRdb recomputed calls from the multiplex PCR reads with MiXCR, one row per CDR3 protein. The sample lists 75,000 to 100,000 distinct CDR3 sequences, about 51% occurring once. Stable disease denoted Graves' hyperthyroidism without ophthalmopathy progression within 18 months. Diagnoses were made from clinical symptoms, serum measures (thyroxine and TRAb), thyroid ultrasound and orbital computed tomography. Comments on this clonotype: Its antigen is not identified.

General study findings and limits: Blood also contained most expanded thyroid clonotypes above 0.001.

The sample was blood. This clonotype was obtained from a woman aged 40 to 50 with Graves' hyperthyroidism.

The CDR3 bases are TGTGCCACCAGCAGAGTTATAGGCAGGGGAGGCTATGGCTACACCTTC. Residues: CATSRVIGRGGYGYTF. The chain couples TRBV15 to TRBJ1-2; maybe TRBD1 (6 bases). The CDR3 covers 16 residues. In germline, CDR1 is LNHNV, CDR2 YYDKDF (reference sequence). The germline V and J ends were trimmed by 1 base and 4 bases, with 16 bases remaining between them.